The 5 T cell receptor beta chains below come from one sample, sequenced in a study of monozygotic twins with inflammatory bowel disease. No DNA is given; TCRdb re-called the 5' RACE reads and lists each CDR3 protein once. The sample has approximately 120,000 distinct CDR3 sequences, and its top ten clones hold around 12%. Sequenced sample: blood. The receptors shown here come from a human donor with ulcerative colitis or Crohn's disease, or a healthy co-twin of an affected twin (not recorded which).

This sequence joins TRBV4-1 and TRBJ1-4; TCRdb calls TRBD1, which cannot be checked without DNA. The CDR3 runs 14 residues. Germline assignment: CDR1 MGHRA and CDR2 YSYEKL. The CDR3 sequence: CASSLRQGSEKLFF.

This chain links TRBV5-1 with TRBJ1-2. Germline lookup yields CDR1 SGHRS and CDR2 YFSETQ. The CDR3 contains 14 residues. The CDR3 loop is CASSPTGRHDGYTF.

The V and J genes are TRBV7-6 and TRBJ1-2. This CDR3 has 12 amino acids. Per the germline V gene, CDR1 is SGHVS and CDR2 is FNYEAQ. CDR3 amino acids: CASSADNYGYTF.

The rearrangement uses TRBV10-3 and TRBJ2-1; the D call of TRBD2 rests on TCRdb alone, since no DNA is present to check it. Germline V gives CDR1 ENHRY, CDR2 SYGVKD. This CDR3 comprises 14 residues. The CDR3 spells CAISDPSGRDEQFF.

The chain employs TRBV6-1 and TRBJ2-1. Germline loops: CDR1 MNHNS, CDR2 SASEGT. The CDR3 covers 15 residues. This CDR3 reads CASGLRETIYNEQFF.